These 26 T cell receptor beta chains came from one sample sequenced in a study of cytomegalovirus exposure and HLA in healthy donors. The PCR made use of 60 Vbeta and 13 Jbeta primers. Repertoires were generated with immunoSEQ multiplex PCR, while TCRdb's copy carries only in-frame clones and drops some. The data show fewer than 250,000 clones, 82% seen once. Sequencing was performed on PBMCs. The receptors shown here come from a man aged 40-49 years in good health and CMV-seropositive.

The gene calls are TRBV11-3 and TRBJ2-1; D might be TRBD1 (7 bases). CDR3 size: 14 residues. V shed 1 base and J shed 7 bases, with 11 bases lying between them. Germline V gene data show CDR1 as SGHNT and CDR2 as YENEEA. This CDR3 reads CASSLARGRNEQFF. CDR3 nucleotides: TGTGCCAGCAGCTTAGCCAGGGGGAGGAATGAGCAGTTCTTC.

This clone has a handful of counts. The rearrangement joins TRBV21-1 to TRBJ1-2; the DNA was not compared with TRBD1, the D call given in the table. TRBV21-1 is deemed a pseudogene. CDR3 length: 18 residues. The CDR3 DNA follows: TGTGCCAGCAGCAAAGAACAGGATCAGTCCTTGAACTATTATGGCTACACCTTC. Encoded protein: CASSKEQDQSLNYYGYTF.

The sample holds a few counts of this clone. DNA for the CDR3: TGTGCCACTATCGCGGGTACTGCGGGACAGCAAGCTTTCTTT. The encoded protein is CATIAGTAGQQAFF. V gene TRBV6-6 combines with J gene TRBJ1-1; TRBD1 matches 7 bases. Germline-derived CDR1 and CDR2 are MNHNY and SVGAGI (reference sequence). The CDR3 runs to 14 residues. The V and J ends lost 10 bases and 9 bases, in that order; junction bases with no gene match: 17.

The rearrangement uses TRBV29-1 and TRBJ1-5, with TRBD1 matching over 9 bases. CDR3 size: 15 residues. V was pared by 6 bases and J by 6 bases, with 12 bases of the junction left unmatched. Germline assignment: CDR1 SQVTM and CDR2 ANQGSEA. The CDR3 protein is CSVQDTGGASQPQHF. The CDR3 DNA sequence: TGCAGCGTACAAGACACAGGGGGCGCGTCTCAGCCCCAGCATTTT.

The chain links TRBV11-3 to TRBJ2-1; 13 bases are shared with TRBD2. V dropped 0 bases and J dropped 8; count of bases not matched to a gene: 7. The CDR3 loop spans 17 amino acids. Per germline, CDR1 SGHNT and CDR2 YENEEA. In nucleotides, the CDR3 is TGTGCCAGCAGCTTAGACCCCAGACTAGCGGGGGGCGATGAGCAGTTCTTC. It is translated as CASSLDPRLAGGDEQFF.

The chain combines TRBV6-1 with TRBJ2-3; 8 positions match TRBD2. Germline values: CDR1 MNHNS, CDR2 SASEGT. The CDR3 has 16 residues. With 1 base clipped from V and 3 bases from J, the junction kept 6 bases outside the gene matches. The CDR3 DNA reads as TGTGCCAGCAGTGAAGGCGGGAGGCCTGGGACAGATACGCAGTATTTT. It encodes CASSEGGRPGTDTQYF.

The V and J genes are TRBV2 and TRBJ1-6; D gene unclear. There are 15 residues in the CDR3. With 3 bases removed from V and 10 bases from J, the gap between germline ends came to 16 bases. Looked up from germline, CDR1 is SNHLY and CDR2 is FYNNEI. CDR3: CASSEEAAQRSPLHF. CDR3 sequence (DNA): TGTGCCAGCAGTGAGGAGGCAGCCCAGCGCTCACCCCTCCACTTT.

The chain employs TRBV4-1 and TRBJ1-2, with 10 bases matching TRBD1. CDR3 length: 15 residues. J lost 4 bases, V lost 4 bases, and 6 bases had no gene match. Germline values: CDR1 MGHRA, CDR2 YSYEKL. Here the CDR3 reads CASSLGTGVIYGYTF. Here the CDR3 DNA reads TGCGCCAGCAGCCTCGGGACAGGGGTGATCTATGGCTACACCTTC.

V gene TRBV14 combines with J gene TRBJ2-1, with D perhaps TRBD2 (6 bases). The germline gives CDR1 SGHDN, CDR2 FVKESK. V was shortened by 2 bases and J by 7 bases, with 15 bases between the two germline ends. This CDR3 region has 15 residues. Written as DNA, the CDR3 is TGTGCCAGCAGCCAACCCCCAGCGGGCTCAAATGAGCAGTTCTTC. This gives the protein CASSQPPAGSNEQFF.

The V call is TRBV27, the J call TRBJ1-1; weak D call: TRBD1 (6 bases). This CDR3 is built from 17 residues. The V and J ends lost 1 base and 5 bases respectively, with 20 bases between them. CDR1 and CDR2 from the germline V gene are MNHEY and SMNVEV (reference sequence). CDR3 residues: CASSLWNIQGGGTEAFF. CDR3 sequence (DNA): TGTGCCAGCAGTTTATGGAACATACAGGGCGGGGGGACTGAAGCTTTCTTT.

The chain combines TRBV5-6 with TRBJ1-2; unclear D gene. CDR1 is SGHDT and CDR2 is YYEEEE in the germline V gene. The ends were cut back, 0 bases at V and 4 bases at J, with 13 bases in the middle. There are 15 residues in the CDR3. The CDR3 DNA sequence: TGTGCCAGCAGCTTGGAGTTGGTGGCAGTCTATGGCTACACCTTC. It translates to CASSLELVAVYGYTF.

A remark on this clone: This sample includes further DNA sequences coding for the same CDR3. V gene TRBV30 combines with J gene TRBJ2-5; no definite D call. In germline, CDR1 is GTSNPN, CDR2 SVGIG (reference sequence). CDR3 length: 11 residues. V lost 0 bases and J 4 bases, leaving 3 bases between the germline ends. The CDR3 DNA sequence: TGTGCCTGGAGTGTACTAGAGACCCAGTACTTC. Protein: CAWSVLETQYF.

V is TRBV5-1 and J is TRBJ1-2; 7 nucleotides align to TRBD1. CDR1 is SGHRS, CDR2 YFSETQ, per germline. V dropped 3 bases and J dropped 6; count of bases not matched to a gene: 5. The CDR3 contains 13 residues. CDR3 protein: CASSSAQGDGYTF. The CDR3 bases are TGCGCCAGCAGCTCAGCCCAGGGGGATGGCTACACCTTC.

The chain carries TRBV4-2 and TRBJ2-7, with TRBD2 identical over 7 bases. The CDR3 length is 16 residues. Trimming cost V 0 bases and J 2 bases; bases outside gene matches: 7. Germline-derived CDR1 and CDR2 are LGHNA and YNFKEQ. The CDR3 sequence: CASSQDASGDAYEQYV. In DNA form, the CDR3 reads TGTGCCAGCAGCCAAGATGCTAGCGGAGATGCCTACGAGCAGTACGTC.

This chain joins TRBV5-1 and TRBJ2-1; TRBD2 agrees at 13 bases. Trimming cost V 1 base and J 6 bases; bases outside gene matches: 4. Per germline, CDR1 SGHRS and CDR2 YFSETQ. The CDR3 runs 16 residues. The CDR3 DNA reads TGCGCCAGCAGCTTGCCCCGGACTAGCGGGAGCAATGAGCAGTTCTTC. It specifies CASSLPRTSGSNEQFF.

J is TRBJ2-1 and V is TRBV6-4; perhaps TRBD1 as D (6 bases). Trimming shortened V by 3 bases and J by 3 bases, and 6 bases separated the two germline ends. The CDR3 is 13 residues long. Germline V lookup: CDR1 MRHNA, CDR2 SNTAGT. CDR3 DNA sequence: TGTGCCAGCAGTGAGACAGGCTACAATGAGCAGTTCTTC. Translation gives CASSETGYNEQFF.

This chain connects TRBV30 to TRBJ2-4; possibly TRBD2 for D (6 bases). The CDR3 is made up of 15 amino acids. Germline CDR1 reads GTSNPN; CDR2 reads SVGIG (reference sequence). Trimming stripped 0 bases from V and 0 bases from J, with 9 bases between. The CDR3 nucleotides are TGTGCCTGGAGTGTTGGGGGGAAAGCCAAAAACATTCAGTACTTC. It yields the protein CAWSVGGKAKNIQYF.

CDR3 nucleotides: TGTGCCAGCAGTCAAGAGGGGACCCAGTACTTC. This codes for CASSQEGTQYF. V and J are TRBV7-2 and TRBJ2-5, with a tentative D call TRBD2 (5 bases). Germline CDR1 is SGHTA and CDR2 is FQGNSA. The CDR3 loop spans 11 amino acids. Trimming took 6 bases from V and 7 from J, leaving 9 bases between them.

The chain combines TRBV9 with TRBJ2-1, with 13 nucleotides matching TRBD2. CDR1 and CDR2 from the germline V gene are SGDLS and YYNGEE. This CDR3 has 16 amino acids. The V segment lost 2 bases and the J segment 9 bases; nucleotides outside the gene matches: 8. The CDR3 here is CASSVRTSGSSGEQFF. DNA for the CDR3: TGTGCCAGCAGCGTCCGGACTAGCGGGAGTAGTGGTGAGCAGTTCTTC.

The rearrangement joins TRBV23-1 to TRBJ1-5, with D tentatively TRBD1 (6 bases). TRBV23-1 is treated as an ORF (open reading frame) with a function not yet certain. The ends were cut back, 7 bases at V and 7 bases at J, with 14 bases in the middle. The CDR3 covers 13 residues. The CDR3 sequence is CASIQGTSQPQHF. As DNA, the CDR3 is TGCGCCAGCATACAGGGAACATCCCAGCCCCAGCATTTT.

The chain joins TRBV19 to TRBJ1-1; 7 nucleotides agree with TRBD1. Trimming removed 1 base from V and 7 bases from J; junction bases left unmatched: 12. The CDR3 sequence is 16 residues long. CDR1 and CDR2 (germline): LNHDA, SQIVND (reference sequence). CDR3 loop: CASSIVGTAAPHEAFF. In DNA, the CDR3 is TGTGCCAGTAGTATAGTCGGGACAGCAGCACCCCATGAAGCTTTCTTT. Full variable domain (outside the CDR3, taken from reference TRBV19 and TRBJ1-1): DGGITQSPKYLFRKEGQNVTLSCEQNLNHDAMYWYRQDPGQGLRLIYYSQIVNDFQKGDIAEGYSVSREKKESFPLTVTSAQKNPTAFYLCASSIVGTAAPHEAFFGQGTRLTVV.

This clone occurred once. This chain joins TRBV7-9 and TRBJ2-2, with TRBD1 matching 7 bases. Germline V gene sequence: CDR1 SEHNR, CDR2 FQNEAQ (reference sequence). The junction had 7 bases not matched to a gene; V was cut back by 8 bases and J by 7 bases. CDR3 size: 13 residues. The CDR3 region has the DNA TGTGCCAGCGGACAGGCGTCGGGCGGGGAGCTGTTTTTT. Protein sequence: CASGQASGGELFF. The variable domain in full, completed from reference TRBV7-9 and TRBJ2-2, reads DTGVSQNPRHKITKRGQNVTFRCDPISEHNRLYWYRQTLGQGPEFLTYFQNEAQLEKSRLLSDRFSAERPKGSFSTLEIQRTEQGDSAMYLCASGQASGGELFFGEGSRLTVL.

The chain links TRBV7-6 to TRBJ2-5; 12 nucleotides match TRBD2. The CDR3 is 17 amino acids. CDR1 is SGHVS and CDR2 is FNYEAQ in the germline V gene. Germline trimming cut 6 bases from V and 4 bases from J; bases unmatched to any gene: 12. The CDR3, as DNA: TGTGCCAGCAGTCATCTAGCGGGAGGGCCAAGGGGAGAGACCCAGTACTTC. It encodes CASSHLAGGPRGETQYF.

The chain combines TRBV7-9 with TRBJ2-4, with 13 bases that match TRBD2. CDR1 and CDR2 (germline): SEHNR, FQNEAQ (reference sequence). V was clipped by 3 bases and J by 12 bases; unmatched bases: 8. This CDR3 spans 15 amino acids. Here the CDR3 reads CASSFPGTSGITQYF. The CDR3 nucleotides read TGTGCCAGCAGCTTTCCCGGGACTAGCGGGATCACTCAGTACTTC.

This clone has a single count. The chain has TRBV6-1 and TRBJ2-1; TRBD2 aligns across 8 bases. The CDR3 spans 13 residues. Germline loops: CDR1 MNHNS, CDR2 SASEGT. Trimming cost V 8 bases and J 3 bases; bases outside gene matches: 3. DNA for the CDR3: TGTGCCAGCCGGGAGGGGAACTACAATGAGCAGTTCTTC. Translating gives CASREGNYNEQFF.

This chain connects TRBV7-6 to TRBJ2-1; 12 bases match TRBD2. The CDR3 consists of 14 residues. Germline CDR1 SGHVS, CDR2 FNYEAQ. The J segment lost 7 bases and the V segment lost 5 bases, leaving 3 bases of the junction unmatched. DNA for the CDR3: TGTGCCAGCAGCCAAGGACTAGCGGGAAATGAGCAGTTCTTC. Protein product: CASSQGLAGNEQFF.